Presented here are 18 T cell receptor beta chains from one specimen sequenced in a study of cytomegalovirus exposure and HLA in healthy donors. The PCR had 60 Vbeta and 13 Jbeta primers. Some clones are missing from TCRdb's copy, which holds only in-frame ones; the method was immunoSEQ multiplex PCR. The sample consists of 150,000 to 200,000 clones, roughly 67% of them appearing once. The sequenced material came from PBMCs. The origin of the receptors is a woman aged 18-29 years in good health and CMV-seropositive.

The V and J genes are TRBV7-6 and TRBJ2-1; TRBD2 matches 9 bases. The J segment lost 8 bases and the V segment lost 4 bases, leaving 9 bases of the junction unmatched. Germline lookup yields CDR1 SGHVS and CDR2 FNYEAQ. This CDR3 is 15 amino acids long. CDR3 sequence: CASSSLGGGAYEQFF. CDR3 in DNA: TGTGCCAGCAGCTCGCTGGGCGGGGGGGCGTATGAGCAGTTCTTC.

This sequence joins TRBV7-9 and TRBJ1-1; D not resolved. This CDR3 region has 11 residues. Germline V lookup: CDR1 SEHNR, CDR2 FQNEAQ (reference sequence). Trimming stripped 3 bases from V and 7 bases from J, with 6 bases between. DNA of the CDR3: TGTGCCAGCAGCTTGGGGAGTGAAGCTTTCTTT. This gives the protein CASSLGSEAFF.

The chain uses TRBV6-6 and TRBJ1-2, with 10 bases that match TRBD1. Germline CDR1 is MNHNY and CDR2 is SVGAGI (reference sequence). The junction had 5 bases not matched to a gene; V was cut back by 5 bases and J by 5 bases. The CDR3 is 14 residues long. The CDR3 DNA follows: TGTGCCAGCAGTCTAGGGACAGGGGCGTATGGCTACACCTTC. This sequence encodes CASSLGTGAYGYTF.

V and J are TRBV2 and TRBJ1-2; D is perhaps TRBD1 (6 bases). This CDR3 has 14 residues. Trimming cost V 6 bases and J 4 bases, with 15 bases left between them. Germline V gene sequence: CDR1 SNHLY, CDR2 FYNNEI. The CDR3 coding sequence is TGTGCCAGCAGGACCACAGGGAGTGGCTATGGCTACACCTTC. This codes for CASRTTGSGYGYTF.

V is TRBV5-6 and J is TRBJ2-7; D unresolved. The V end lost 2 bases, the J end lost 2 bases, and 8 bases lay between the germline ends. This CDR3 has 13 amino acids. Germline CDR1 is SGHDT and CDR2 is YYEEEE. CDR3 coding DNA: TGTGCCAGCAGCTTTTACAGTCCCTACGAGCAGTACTTC. It encodes CASSFYSPYEQYF.

The V and J genes are TRBV4-3 and TRBJ2-3, with 12 nucleotides matching TRBD2. V was pared by 1 base and J by 6 bases, with 5 bases of the junction left unmatched. This CDR3 has 16 residues. Germline assignment: CDR1 LGHNA and CDR2 YSLEER. CDR3 nucleotide sequence: TGCGCCAGCAGCCAAGGACTAGCGGGGGCAGGGGATACGCAGTATTTT. Residues: CASSQGLAGAGDTQYF.

This clone appeared a single time. This chain joins TRBV7-2 and TRBJ1-5; 7 bases are a match to TRBD1. Germline CDR1 reads SGHTA; CDR2 reads FQGNSA. The CDR3 contains 17 residues. J lost 0 bases, V lost 1 base, and 6 bases had no gene match. The CDR3 bases are TGTGCCAGCAGCTTAGGGGACAGCCTCTATAGCAATCAGCCCCAGCATTTT. Translated, it gives CASSLGDSLYSNQPQHF.

As regards this clone: In the same sample, other DNA sequences code for this CDR3. J is TRBJ2-7 and V is TRBV4-2, with D unclear. This CDR3 comprises 13 residues. Germline V gene sequence: CDR1 LGHNA, CDR2 YNFKEQ. V was pared by 1 base and J by 4 bases, with 8 bases between. The CDR3 DNA follows: TGTGCCAGCAGCCAAGGTCCTACTTACGAGCAGTACTTC. Residues: CASSQGPTYEQYF.

The rearrangement uses TRBV6-6 and TRBJ1-1; 8 positions match TRBD1. Germline CDR1 MNHNY, CDR2 SVGAGI (reference sequence). Trimming cost V 4 bases and J 3 bases; bases outside gene matches: 7. The CDR3 is 15 amino acids. CDR3 sequence reads: CASSFGQGVDTEAFF. CDR3 nucleotide sequence: TGTGCCAGCAGTTTTGGACAGGGCGTCGACACTGAAGCTTTCTTT.

V usage is TRBV5-6 and J usage is TRBJ2-7; TRBD1 matches 7 bases. The ends lost 4 bases at V and 6 bases at J; junction bases unmatched: 10. Germline assignment: CDR1 SGHDT and CDR2 YYEEEE. The CDR3 consists of 14 residues. CDR3 nucleotide sequence: TGTGCCAGCAGCACATGGACAGGAGGCTCCGAGCAGTACTTC. Translated, it gives CASSTWTGGSEQYF.

The gene calls are TRBV28 and TRBJ1-5, with D unclear. The CDR3 contains 14 residues. The germline CDR1 and CDR2 sequences are MDHEN and SYDVKM. The ends were cut back, 4 bases at V and 2 bases at J, with 9 bases in the middle. The CDR3 loop is CASSWVGGNQPQHF. The DNA of the CDR3 is TGTGCCAGCAGTTGGGTGGGCGGCAATCAGCCCCAGCATTTT.

The chain joins TRBV5-1 to TRBJ2-7; D possibly corresponds to TRBD1 (6 bases). This CDR3 region has 15 residues. Trimming removed 2 bases from V and 1 base from J, with 13 bases in between. The germline V gene encodes CDR1 SGHRS and CDR2 YFSETQ. CDR3 nucleotide sequence: TGCGCCAGCAGCTTCCGTTCAGGGGCATCCTACGAGCAGTACTTC. Amino acid sequence: CASSFRSGASYEQYF.

The chain links TRBV2 to TRBJ1-6; D ambiguous. The CDR3 loop spans 16 amino acids. Germline CDR1 is SNHLY and CDR2 is FYNNEI. Trimming stripped 2 bases from V and 8 bases from J, with 16 bases between. The CDR3 here is CASSENSATPDSPLHF. The CDR3 nucleotides read TGTGCCAGCAGTGAAAATTCTGCTACCCCGGATTCACCCCTCCACTTT.

This clone has just a few counts. The rearrangement joins TRBV7-9 to TRBJ1-6; 7 bases line up with TRBD1. The length of the CDR3 is 16 residues. Trimming took 5 bases from V and 3 from J; bases not matched to a gene: 7. Germline V gene sequence: CDR1 SEHNR, CDR2 FQNEAQ (reference sequence). Written as DNA, the CDR3 is TGTGCCAGCAGCCTCGCGACAGGGCGCTATAATTCACCCCTCCACTTT. Protein product: CASSLATGRYNSPLHF.

The chain is built from TRBV11-2 and TRBJ2-5, with a tentative D call TRBD2 (7 bases). CDR3 length: 14 amino acids. V lost 1 base and J 7 bases, leaving 13 bases between the germline ends. CDR1 is SGHAT and CDR2 is FQNNGV in the germline V gene. CDR3 coding DNA: TGTGCCAGCAGCTTAGCATGGGAGGGGGGGACCCAGTACTTC. As protein: CASSLAWEGGTQYF. Using reference TRBV11-2 and TRBJ2-5 for the parts outside the CDR3, the full variable domain is EAGVAQSPRYKIIEKRQSVAFWCNPISGHATLYWYQQILGQGPKLLIQFQNNGVVDDSQLPKDRFSAERLKGVDSTLKIQPAKLEDSAVYLCASSLAWEGGTQYFGPGTRLLVL.

The rearrangement links TRBV6-6 to TRBJ2-1, with D possibly matching TRBD2 (6 bases). Germline CDR1 is MNHNY and CDR2 is SVGAGI (reference sequence). V dropped 10 bases and J dropped 0 bases, with 19 bases sitting between them. This CDR3 region has 16 residues. This CDR3 reads CATSKMAGSSYNEQFF. In DNA form, the CDR3 reads TGTGCCACCTCGAAAATGGCGGGGAGCTCCTACAATGAGCAGTTCTTC.

This sequence joins TRBV7-2 and TRBJ2-5, with 10 bases matching TRBD2. The V segment lost 8 bases and the J segment 2 bases; nucleotides outside the gene matches: 8. Germline assignment: CDR1 SGHTA and CDR2 FQGNSA. The CDR3 has 15 amino acids. In nucleotides, the CDR3 is TGTGCCAGCGCCACGGGAGCGGGGGGGCAAGAGACCCAGTACTTC. Protein product: CASATGAGGQETQYF.

This clone was seen a few times. This chain links TRBV4-2 with TRBJ1-1; no definite D call. Germline CDR1 and CDR2: LGHNA and YNFKEQ. The CDR3 sequence is 14 residues long. V lost 0 bases, J lost 4 bases, and 9 bases lay in between. The CDR3, as DNA: TGTGCCAGCAGCCAAGAGGTTAGGAGCACTGAAGCTTTCTTT. It translates to CASSQEVRSTEAFF.